The 21 T cell receptor beta chains given below trace back to one sample, sequenced in a study of shared T cell receptors in the human thymus. Method: immunoSEQ multiplex PCR; TCRdb's copy keeps in-frame clones and lacks some. Of about 540,000 clones in the sample, around 78% were seen once. These data were also reused for a study on human thymus T cells.

The sample consisted of thymocytes. All receptors derive from a boy less than two years old with a congenital heart defect.

This chain connects TRBV15 to TRBJ1-1; D is undetermined. There are 14 residues in the CDR3. Germline lookup yields CDR1 LNHNV and CDR2 YYDKDF (reference sequence). V was trimmed by 0 bases and J by 1 base, leaving 6 bases between them. For the CDR3, the DNA is TGTGCCACCAGCAGAGATCGTAAGAACACTGAAGCTTTCTTT. This sequence encodes CATSRDRKNTEAFF.

The V and J genes are TRBV30 and TRBJ2-1; D is ambiguous. CDR3 length: 13 amino acids. Looked up from germline, CDR1 is GTSNPN and CDR2 is SVGIG (reference sequence). Trimming cost V 2 bases and J 4 bases, with 9 bases left between them. The CDR3 nucleotides are TGTGCCTGGAGTCCCCACGGTTACAATGAGCAGTTCTTC. Translated, it gives CAWSPHGYNEQFF.

In nucleotides, the CDR3 is TGTGCCAGCAGCTTGAGGTCCAAACTAGCGGTACACGAGCAGTACTTC. Protein product: CASSLRSKLAVHEQYF. The chain combines TRBV5-6 with TRBJ2-7; TRBD2 aligns across 8 bases. CDR1 SGHDT and CDR2 YYEEEE come from the germline V gene. V was clipped by 1 base and J by 5 bases; unmatched bases: 11. The CDR3 runs 16 residues.

The genes are TRBV5-4 and TRBJ2-3; D may be TRBD2 (5 bases). CDR3 length: 16 residues. The V end lost 3 bases, the J end lost 0 bases, and 14 bases lay between the germline ends. The germline V gene has CDR1 SGHNT and CDR2 YYREEE (reference sequence). The CDR3 DNA reads as TGTGCCAGCAGCTCACTGCTCCGAGGGAGCACAGATACGCAGTATTTT. It specifies CASSSLLRGSTDTQYF.

The sample holds one count of this clone. The V and J genes are TRBV5-1 and TRBJ1-1; D ambiguous. This CDR3 comprises 12 residues. V was clipped by 3 bases and J by 3 bases, with 6 bases between them. Germline V gene data show CDR1 as SGHRS and CDR2 as YFSETQ. The DNA of the CDR3 is TGCGCCAGCAGCTACGGGTACACTGAAGCTTTCTTT. Translated: CASSYGYTEAFF.

CDR3 amino acids: CASSSFLDPTYEQYF. The DNA for the CDR3 is TGTGCCAGCAGCTCCTTTCTAGATCCCACCTACGAGCAGTACTTC. This chain uses TRBV7-9 with TRBJ2-7; D gene uncertain. The CDR3 length is 15 residues. V was pared by 4 bases and J by 2 bases, with 15 bases between. The germline V gene encodes CDR1 SEHNR and CDR2 FQNEAQ (reference sequence).

V and J are TRBV10-3 and TRBJ2-3; 12 positions agree with TRBD2. Germline-derived CDR1 and CDR2 are ENHRY and SYGVKD. This CDR3 region has 14 residues. J was trimmed by 8 bases and V by 10 bases; bases with no gene match: 10. CDR3 amino acids: CATSLAGGPGTQYF. The CDR3 nucleotides are TGTGCCACATCCCTAGCGGGAGGGCCGGGTACGCAGTATTTT.

The CDR3 is CASSESTGQGTMEYEQYF. The CDR3 bases are TGCGCCAGCAGTGAGTCGACGGGACAGGGAACCATGGAGTACGAGCAGTACTTC. The rearrangement joins TRBV10-1 to TRBJ2-7; 9 bases agree with TRBD1. J gave up 4 bases and V 0 bases, and 13 bases lay outside the gene matches. CDR1 is WNHNN, CDR2 SYGVQD, per germline (reference sequence). This CDR3 comprises 18 residues.

This rearrangement joins TRBV5-4 to TRBJ1-1; D is possibly TRBD1 (6 bases). The germline V gene has CDR1 SGHNT and CDR2 YYREEE (reference sequence). With 0 bases removed from V and 8 bases from J, the gap between germline ends came to 14 bases. The CDR3 has 14 residues. The CDR3 bases are TGTGCCAGCAGCTTGGTTCGGGACACGGTAGAAGCTTTCTTT. Protein sequence: CASSLVRDTVEAFF.

This chain joins TRBV4-3 and TRBJ2-7, with TRBD2 identical over 12 bases. CDR1 is LGHNA and CDR2 is YSLEER in the germline V gene. The CDR3 spans 18 residues. Losses at the gene ends were 1 base for V and 6 bases for J; bases not matched to a gene: 13. The CDR3 DNA sequence: TGCGCCAGCAGCCAAGTTACTAGCGGGAGGCCGACGGCTTGCGAGCAGTACTTC. Its protein is CASSQVTSGRPTACEQYF.

This chain links TRBV7-9 with TRBJ2-3, with 8 bases matching TRBD1. The trim removed 5 bases at V and 4 bases at J, leaving 8 bases unmatched. The CDR3 has 15 amino acids. Germline assignment: CDR1 SEHNR and CDR2 FQNEAQ (reference sequence). The CDR3 nucleotides read TGTGCCAGCAGCCGCGACAGGGGAATATCAGATACGCAGTATTTT. The encoded protein is CASSRDRGISDTQYF. Full variable domain (outside the CDR3, taken from reference TRBV7-9 and TRBJ2-3): DTGVSQNPRHKITKRGQNVTFRCDPISEHNRLYWYRQTLGQGPEFLTYFQNEAQLEKSRLLSDRFSAERPKGSFSTLEIQRTEQGDSAMYLCASSRDRGISDTQYFGPGTRLTVL.

The chain is built from TRBV5-1 and TRBJ2-1, with 12 bases fitting TRBD2. Germline V CDR1 and CDR2: SGHRS, YFSETQ. J lost 6 bases, V lost 0 bases, and 13 bases had no gene match. This CDR3 contains 19 residues. The CDR3 sequence: CASSLETSGRVQQTNEQFF. The CDR3 nucleotides read TGCGCCAGCAGCTTGGAGACTAGCGGGAGAGTACAACAAACCAATGAGCAGTTCTTC.

The V and J genes are TRBV4-1 and TRBJ2-2, with D hard to call. The CDR3 loop spans 16 amino acids. V lost 0 bases, J lost 1 base, and 9 bases lay in between. Germline values: CDR1 MGHRA, CDR2 YSYEKL. CDR3 amino acids: CASSQDGPQNTGELFF. For the CDR3, the DNA is TGCGCCAGCAGCCAAGATGGGCCTCAGAACACCGGGGAGCTGTTTTTT.

The CDR3 reads CASSPPGGSAYNEQFF. The CDR3, as DNA: TGTGCCAGCAGTCCCCCTGGGGGGTCCGCCTACAATGAGCAGTTCTTC. V and J are TRBV28 and TRBJ2-1, with a possible D match to TRBD2 (6 bases). The CDR3 is 16 amino acids. The germline CDR1 and CDR2 sequences are MDHEN and SYDVKM. The V and J ends lost 5 bases and 2 bases respectively, with 16 bases between them.

The chain is built from TRBV28 and TRBJ2-2, with 8 nucleotides matching TRBD2. Unmatched junction bases numbered 6, after V lost 6 bases and J lost 3 bases. The CDR3 totals 15 residues. The germline gives CDR1 MDHEN, CDR2 SYDVKM. The CDR3, as DNA: TGTGCCAGCAGCCCCCGGGGGGGGGACACCGGGGAGCTGTTTTTT. Protein sequence: CASSPRGGDTGELFF.

The table lists this clone with a few counts. The rearrangement joins TRBV5-6 to TRBJ2-7; a possible D gene is TRBD1 (6 bases). The CDR3 extends over 17 amino acids. The germline V gene has CDR1 SGHDT and CDR2 YYEEEE. V lost 3 bases, J lost 0 bases, and 19 bases lay in between. The CDR3 sequence: CASSSTRSHRVSYEQYF. In nucleotides, the CDR3 is TGTGCCAGCAGCTCCACACGTTCCCACAGGGTCTCCTACGAGCAGTACTTC.

This sequence joins TRBV7-3 and TRBJ2-1; D is ambiguous. The ends were cut back, 1 base at V and 6 bases at J, with 22 bases in the middle. The CDR3 totals 18 residues. Germline values: CDR1 SGHTA, CDR2 FQGTGA. Written as DNA, the CDR3 is TGTGCCAGCAGCTTAAGTCGCAGTGGCCGTCCTCTCTCCAATGAGCAGTTCTTC. This gives the protein CASSLSRSGRPLSNEQFF.

The CDR3 spells CATSPGTSINEQFF. CDR3 nucleotides: TGTGCCACCAGCCCCGGGACTAGCATCAATGAGCAGTTCTTC. The chain couples TRBV15 to TRBJ2-1, with TRBD2 matching 9 bases. CDR3 size: 14 residues. Germline V gene lookup returns CDR1 LNHNV and CDR2 YYDKDF (reference sequence). V was pared by 5 bases and J by 6 bases, with 5 bases of the junction left unmatched. Based on the CDR3 plus reference TRBV15 and TRBJ2-1, the full variable domain is DAMVIQNPRYQVTQFGKPVTLSCSQTLNHNVMYWYQQKSSQAPKLLFHYYDKDFNNEADTPDNFQSRRPNTSFCFLDIRSPGLGDTAMYLCATSPGTSINEQFFGPGTRLTVL.

This clone was found once. V and J are TRBV7-2 and TRBJ1-1, with D unclear. Germline CDR1 reads SGHTA; CDR2 reads FQGNSA. The V gene lost 5 bases and the J gene lost 0 bases, with 16 bases spanning the gap. The CDR3 has 16 residues. CDR3 bases: TGTGCCAGCAGCCCCCGGGCGGGCAGGATGAACACTGAAGCTTTCTTT. This sequence encodes CASSPRAGRMNTEAFF.

The genes are TRBV7-9 and TRBJ2-1; 7 bases are a match to TRBD2. The trim removed 6 bases at V and 6 bases at J, leaving 23 bases unmatched. This CDR3 has 19 amino acids. Germline CDR1 reads SEHNR; CDR2 reads FQNEAQ (reference sequence). This CDR3 is CASRYLRRESGCTLNEQFF. DNA for the CDR3: TGTGCCAGCAGGTACCTTCGGCGGGAGTCGGGGTGTACCCTCAATGAGCAGTTCTTC.

The chain joins TRBV27 to TRBJ1-1, with 7 bases aligning to TRBD1. The CDR3 extends over 15 amino acids. The ends lost 5 bases at V and 0 bases at J; junction bases unmatched: 6. The V gene's germline CDR1 is MNHEY and CDR2 SMNVEV (reference sequence). The CDR3 spells CASSHPGQMNTEAFF. Here the CDR3 DNA reads TGTGCCAGCAGTCACCCGGGACAGATGAACACTGAAGCTTTCTTT.